Below, 5 T cell receptor beta chains from the same sample are listed, as sequenced in a study of cytomegalovirus exposure and HLA in healthy donors. Primers included in the PCR were 60 Vbeta and 13 Jbeta primers. Method: immunoSEQ multiplex PCR; TCRdb's copy keeps in-frame clones and lacks some. The sample contains roughly 160,000 clones, approximately 80% of which appear only once. Sample: PBMCs. These receptor sequences come from a man younger than 45 in good health and CMV-seropositive.

The chain links TRBV28 to TRBJ2-5; TRBD2 is a possible D gene (6 bases). Germline CDR1 MDHEN, CDR2 SYDVKM. V lost 2 bases to trimming and J lost 1 base, with 11 bases between them. This CDR3 comprises 15 residues. CDR3 loop: CASSLEGRPQETQYF. CDR3 DNA sequence: TGTGCCAGCAGTTTAGAGGGGAGGCCCCAAGAGACCCAGTACTTC.

V gene TRBV5-4 combines with J gene TRBJ2-7, with unresolved D. The V end was cut by 4 bases, the J end by 0 bases, with 14 bases between. The CDR3 has 15 residues. Germline values: CDR1 SGHNT, CDR2 YYREEE (reference sequence). For the CDR3, the DNA is TGTGCCAGCAGCCCGACACCAATTAGCTCCTACGAGCAGTACTTC. Translation: CASSPTPISSYEQYF.

This rearrangement joins TRBV7-9 to TRBJ1-5, with no clear D. Germline V gene lookup returns CDR1 SEHNR and CDR2 FQNEAQ (reference sequence). This CDR3 comprises 14 residues. The germline V and J ends were trimmed by 3 bases and 2 bases, with 8 bases remaining between them. The CDR3 region is CASSFLSGNQPQHF. DNA for the CDR3: TGTGCCAGCAGCTTCTTGAGCGGCAATCAGCCCCAGCATTTT.

This chain uses TRBV1 with TRBJ2-3; the D segment call TRBD2 is taken from the table without a DNA check. TRBV1 is marked as a pseudogene. The length of the CDR3 is 19 residues. Here the CDR3 DNA reads TGCACCAGCAGCCAAGATCTTGTCCAGCGGGGGGGGAACACAGATACGCAGTATTTT. This codes for CTSSQDLVQRGGNTDTQYF.

The chain joins TRBV18 to TRBJ1-1, with 7 positions matching TRBD1. This CDR3 has 14 residues. V shed 3 bases, J shed 5 bases, and the junction held 6 bases outside the gene matches. Germline CDR1 reads KGHSH; CDR2 reads LQKENI. The DNA for the CDR3 is TGTGCCAGCTCACCCGCGGACAGGTATACTGAAGCTTTCTTT. Encoded protein: CASSPADRYTEAFF.